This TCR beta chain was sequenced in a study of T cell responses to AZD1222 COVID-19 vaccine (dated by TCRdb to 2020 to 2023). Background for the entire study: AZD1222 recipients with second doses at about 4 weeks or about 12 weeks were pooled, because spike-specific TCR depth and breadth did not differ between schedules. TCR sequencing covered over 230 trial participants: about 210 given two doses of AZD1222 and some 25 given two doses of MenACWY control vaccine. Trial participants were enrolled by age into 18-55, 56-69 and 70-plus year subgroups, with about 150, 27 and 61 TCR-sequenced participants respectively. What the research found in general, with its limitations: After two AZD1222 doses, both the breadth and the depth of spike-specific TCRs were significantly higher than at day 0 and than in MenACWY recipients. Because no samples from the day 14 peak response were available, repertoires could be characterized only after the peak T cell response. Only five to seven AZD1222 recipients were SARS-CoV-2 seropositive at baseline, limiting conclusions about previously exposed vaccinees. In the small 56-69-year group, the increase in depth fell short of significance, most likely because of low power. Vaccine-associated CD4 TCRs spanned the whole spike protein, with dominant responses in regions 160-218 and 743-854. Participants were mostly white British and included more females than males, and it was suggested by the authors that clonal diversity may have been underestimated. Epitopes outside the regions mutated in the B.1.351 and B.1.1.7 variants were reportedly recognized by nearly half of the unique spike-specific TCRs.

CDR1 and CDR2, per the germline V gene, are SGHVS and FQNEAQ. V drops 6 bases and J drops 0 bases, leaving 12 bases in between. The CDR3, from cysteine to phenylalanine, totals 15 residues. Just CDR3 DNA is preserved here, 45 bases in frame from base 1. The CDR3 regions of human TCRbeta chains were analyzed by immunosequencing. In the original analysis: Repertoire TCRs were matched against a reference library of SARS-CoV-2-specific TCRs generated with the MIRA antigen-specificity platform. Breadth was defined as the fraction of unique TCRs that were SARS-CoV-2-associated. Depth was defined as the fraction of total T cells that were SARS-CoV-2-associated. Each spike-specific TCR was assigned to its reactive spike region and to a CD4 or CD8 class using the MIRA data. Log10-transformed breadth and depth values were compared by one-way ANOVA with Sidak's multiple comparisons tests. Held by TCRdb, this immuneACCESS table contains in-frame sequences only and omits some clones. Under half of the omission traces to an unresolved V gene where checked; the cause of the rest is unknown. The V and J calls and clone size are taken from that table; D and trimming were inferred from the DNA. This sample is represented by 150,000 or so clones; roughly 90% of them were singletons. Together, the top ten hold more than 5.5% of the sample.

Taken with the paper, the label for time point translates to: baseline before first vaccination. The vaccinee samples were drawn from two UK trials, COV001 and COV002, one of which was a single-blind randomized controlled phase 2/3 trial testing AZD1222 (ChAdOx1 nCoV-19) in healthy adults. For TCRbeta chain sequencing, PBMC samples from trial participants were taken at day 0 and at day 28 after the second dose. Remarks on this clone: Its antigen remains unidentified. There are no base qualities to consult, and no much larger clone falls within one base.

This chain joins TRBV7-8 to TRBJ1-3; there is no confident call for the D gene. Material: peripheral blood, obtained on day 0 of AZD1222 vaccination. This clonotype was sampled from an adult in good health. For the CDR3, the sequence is CASSLTGASGNTIYF. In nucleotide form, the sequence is TGTGCCAGCAGTCTCACGGGAGCCTCTGGAAACACCATATATTTT.